Listed here are 25 T cell receptor beta chains from one sample, sequenced in a study of tumor-infiltrating lymphocytes in primary liver carcinoma. Total RNA (roughly 530 ng) served as template for TCR beta cDNA synthesis primed by a constant-region primer. Construction of TCR beta libraries relied on three successive nested multiplex PCR rounds employing slightly modified ARM-PCR. TRBV1-TRBV30 forward and Cbeta reverse primers drove the first two roughly 10-cycle rounds. From the multiplex PCR reads, TCRdb called clonotypes with MiXCR, one entry per CDR3 protein. The sample contains about 130,000 distinct CDR3 sequences, approximately 64% of which appear only once. Co-extraction of both nucleic acids (RNA and DNA) used roughly 20-34 mg of unsorted bulk tissue. The specimen sequenced was liver tumor tissue from sampling region 3. Subset: tumor region T3, left-lateral pole. Receptors were obtained from a woman aged 55-70 years with primary liver carcinoma and hepatitis B virus infection.

A remark on this clonotype: The junction differs from germline at one of its ends, possibly a read error. The rearrangement joins TRBV12-3 or TRBV12-4 to TRBJ2-7; weak D call: TRBD1 (5 bases). CDR3 size: 14 residues. The CDR3 sequence is CAISLGRREGVQYF. CDR3 in DNA: TGTGCCATCAGTTTAGGGCGCAGGGAAGGCGTGCAGTACTTC.

The table lists this clonotype with many counts. The J gene is TRBJ2-7, the V gene TRBV6-2 or TRBV6-3, with D perhaps assigned TRBD1 or TRBD2 (5 bases each). V lost 7 bases and J lost 6, with 22 bases in between. The germline V gene encodes CDR1 MNHEY and CDR2 SVGEGT. The CDR3 totals 15 residues. In DNA form, the CDR3 reads TGTGCCAGCATGGGGGTGAGAGGGTATCGTGGCGAGCAGTACTTC. Protein product: CASMGVRGYRGEQYF.

This clonotype was seen ten or more times. In nucleotides, the CDR3 is TGTGCCAGCAGCTGGAACAGGGGGCACGATTCACCCCTCCACTTT. As protein: CASSWNRGHDSPLHF. The chain is built from TRBV13 and TRBJ1-6, with 9 bases matching TRBD1. V trimming: 4 bases; J trimming: 8 bases; junction bases outside the gene matches: 6. CDR1 and CDR2 from the germline V gene are PRHDT and FYEKMQ (reference sequence). The CDR3 has 15 amino acids.

As concerns this clonotype: Sequence at one end of the junction differs from germline and may be a read error. V and J are TRBV6-1 and TRBJ2-3; D remains ambiguous. The CDR3 has 12 residues. The germline V gene has CDR1 MNHNS and CDR2 SASEGT. For the CDR3, the DNA is TGTGCCAGCAGTGACGCAGGAAATACCCAGTATTTT. Translating it yields CASSDAGNTQYF.

This clonotype was counted ten times or more. The V call is TRBV14, the J call TRBJ2-7; 9 nucleotides agree with TRBD2. CDR3 length: 16 residues. J was trimmed by 3 bases and V by 1 base; bases with no gene match: 7. The germline gives CDR1 SGHDN, CDR2 FVKESK. CDR3 residues: CASSQARYSGGYEQYF. In nucleotides, the CDR3 is TGTGCCAGCAGCCAAGCTCGGTATAGCGGGGGCTACGAGCAGTACTTC. Filled out from reference TRBV14 and TRBJ2-7, the complete variable domain reads EAGVTQFPSHSVIEKGQTVTLRCDPISGHDNLYWYRRVMGKEIKFLLHFVKESKQDESGMPNNRFLAERTGGTYSTLKVQPAELEDSGVYFCASSQARYSGGYEQYFGPGTRLTVT.

This clonotype was recorded at least ten times. The gene calls are TRBV2 and TRBJ2-1; 11 bases align to TRBD2. From germline, CDR1 is SNHLY and CDR2 FYNNEI. The CDR3 is made up of 17 amino acids. V shed 5 bases and J 4 bases; nucleotides not matched to a gene: 10. In DNA form, the CDR3 reads TGTGCCAGCAGTCCGCCTCGGGGACTAGCGGATTACAATGAGCAGTTCTTC. Its protein product is CASSPPRGLADYNEQFF.

In its sample, this clonotype was seen once. As the CDR3 is not closed by the conserved phenylalanine or tryptophan, this likely results from a read error. This rearrangement joins TRBV11-2 to TRBJ2-7; D might be TRBD1 (6 bases). CDR3 length: 14 residues. CDR1 and CDR2 from the germline V gene are SGHAT and FQNNGV. CDR3 residues: CAGSPRTDSYEQYL. The CDR3 DNA reads TGTGCCGGCAGCCCCCGGACAGATTCCTACGAGCAGTACCTC.

This clonotype was seen repeatedly, ten times or more. The chain uses TRBV7-9 and TRBJ2-1; 10 bases are a match to TRBD2. The CDR3 covers 13 residues. Germline V gives CDR1 SEHNR, CDR2 FQNEAQ (reference sequence). With V trimmed by 5 bases and J by 12 bases, 7 bases remained unmatched. The CDR3 coding sequence is TGTGCCAGCAGCACTACCTTAGCGGGAGGGCAGTTCTTC. This translates into CASSTTLAGGQFF. Full variable domain (outside the CDR3, taken from reference TRBV7-9 and TRBJ2-1): DTGVSQNPRHKITKRGQNVTFRCDPISEHNRLYWYRQTLGQGPEFLTYFQNEAQLEKSRLLSDRFSAERPKGSFSTLEIQRTEQGDSAMYLCASSTTLAGGQFFGPGTRLTVL.

This clonotype occurred a few times. The chain couples TRBV2 to TRBJ2-1; a weak D match, TRBD1 (5 bases). Germline lookup yields CDR1 SNHLY and CDR2 FYNNEI. The CDR3 is 15 amino acids. V lost 5 bases to trimming and J lost 4 bases, with 15 bases between them. The CDR3 spells CASSKGSNRYNEQFF. The CDR3 nucleotides are TGTGCCAGCAGTAAGGGGTCTAACCGGTACAATGAGCAGTTCTTC.

Note on this clonotype: At one of its ends the junction is not consistent with the germline gene, which may arise from a read error. The CDR3, as DNA: TGTGCCAGCAGCGGTATAGGGGGGAGAGGTAATGAGCGGTTCTTC. Its translation is CASSGIGGRGNERFF. The chain couples TRBV11-1 to TRBJ2-1, with D perhaps matching TRBD1 or TRBD2 (6 bases each). The germline V gene has CDR1 SGHAT and CDR2 FQDESV (reference sequence). The CDR3 has 15 amino acids.

The table lists this clonotype with many counts. The V gene is TRBV12-3 or TRBV12-4, the J gene TRBJ2-1, with a weak D call TRBD1 (5 bases). The V end lost 6 bases, the J end lost 13 bases, and 19 bases lay between the germline ends. The CDR3 has 13 amino acids. This CDR3 reads CASSWAAIGEQFF. The CDR3 DNA sequence: TGTGCCAGCAGCTGGGCTGCAATAGGGGAACAGTTCTTC.

Concerning this clonotype: Given a much more abundant clone one base away, this may be a read error. This rearrangement joins TRBV5-1 to TRBJ2-1; D might be TRBD2 (6 bases). The CDR3 is 14 amino acids. CDR1 and CDR2 (germline): SGHRS, YFSETQ. As DNA, the CDR3 is TGCACCAGCAGCTTGGGAGGAGTTTACAATGAGCAGTTCTTC. Amino acids: CTSSLGGVYNEQFF.

A note on this clonotype: The CDR3 carries no conserved terminal phenylalanine or tryptophan, so it likely arises from a read error. Because the CDR3's place on the DNA is in doubt, the DNA is left out and the CDR3 is given as listed by TCRdb. This chain uses TRBV29-1 with TRBJ2-5; the DNA was not compared with TRBD1, the D call given in the table. Germline-derived CDR1 and CDR2 are SQVTM and ANQGSEA. The CDR3 comprises 14 residues, both ends counted. The CDR3 loop is CSVDRGGNQETPYL.

Regarding this clonotype: This likely comes from a read error, as the CDR3 has no conserved phenylalanine or tryptophan at its end. The chain uses TRBV11-1 and TRBJ1-5, with D possibly TRBD1 on 6 matching bases. The CDR3 contains 13 residues. Germline lookup yields CDR1 SGHAT and CDR2 FQDESV (reference sequence). The CDR3, as DNA: TGTACCAGCAGCCGAGACAGGAATCTGCCCCAGCATTCT. Amino acid sequence: CTSSRDRNLPQHS.

As for this clonotype: One junction end does not reproduce the germline sequence, and a read error may be involved. The chain combines TRBV6-2 or TRBV6-3 with TRBJ2-5; TRBD1 might be the D (6 bases). The CDR3 sequence is 15 residues long. Germline CDR1 and CDR2: MNHEY and SVGEGT. DNA of the CDR3: TGCGTCAGCAGTTACTCAGGGGAGTACCAAGAGACCCAGTACTTC. It is translated as CVSSYSGEYQETQYF.

Details on this clonotype: The junction departs from germline at one end; a sequencing error may be responsible. This rearrangement joins TRBV11-2 to TRBJ2-7; D remains ambiguous. The CDR3 length is 11 residues. Per the germline V gene, CDR1 is SGHAT and CDR2 is FQNNGV. The CDR3 here is CVSNTDYEQYF. In DNA, the CDR3 is TGTGTCAGCAACACGGACTACGAGCAGTACTTC.

This clonotype is medium-sized. V gene TRBV11-2 combines with J gene TRBJ2-7; D gene ambiguous. There are 16 residues in the CDR3. CDR1 and CDR2 (germline): SGHAT, FQNNGV. V shed 6 bases and J shed 3 bases, with 21 bases lying between them. The CDR3 region is CASSPIRRHGDYEQYF. The CDR3 region has the DNA TGTGCCAGCAGTCCAATTAGGAGACACGGAGACTACGAGCAGTACTTC.

This clonotype was recorded at least ten times. J is TRBJ1-2 and V is TRBV6-5; no firm D call. The CDR3 totals 12 residues. V lost 5 bases and J 4 bases, leaving 8 bases between the germline ends. Germline V gene data show CDR1 as MNHEY and CDR2 as SVGAGI. The CDR3 DNA sequence: TGTGCCAGCAGTCTGACCGGCTATGGCTACACCTTC. Translation: CASSLTGYGYTF.

As to this clonotype: Relative to the germline gene, one junction end is altered; a read error may explain this. V is TRBV28 and J is TRBJ2-7; 8 bases align to TRBD2. The CDR3 length is 15 residues. Germline values: CDR1 MDHEN, CDR2 SYDVKM. This chain's CDR3 is CATSLMGGGSNEQYF. Written as DNA, the CDR3 is TGTGCCACCAGTTTAATGGGCGGGGGGTCGAACGAGCAGTACTTC.

This clonotype has only one observation. A much larger clone sits a single nucleotide away, making a read error possible. V usage is TRBV28 and J usage is TRBJ2-2, with 7 bases lining up with TRBD1. CDR3 length: 15 amino acids. Germline CDR1 MDHEN, CDR2 SYDVKM. This chain's CDR3 is CACSGQETFTGELFF. CDR3 DNA: TGTGCCTGCAGCGGACAGGAAACCTTCACCGGGGAGCTGTTTTTT.

This clonotype was counted many times. The V call is TRBV12-3 or TRBV12-4, the J call TRBJ2-3; a possible D gene is TRBD2 (6 bases). Trimming removed 3 bases at V and 4 bases at J, with 11 bases between. The CDR3 has 14 amino acids. Here the CDR3 DNA reads TGTGCCAGCAGTTTTCGGGGGAACGCAGATACGCAGTATTTT. Protein: CASSFRGNADTQYF.

A few counts support this clonotype. This may be a read error, as it is one base from a much larger clone. V is TRBV5-6 and J is TRBJ2-1; TRBD1 or TRBD2 may be the D gene (6 bases each). V shed 2 bases and J shed 2 bases, with 11 bases lying between them. The length of the CDR3 is 15 residues. The germline V gene encodes CDR1 SGHDT and CDR2 YYEEEE. The CDR3 nucleotides are TGTGCCAGCAGCTTCGGGGGCAGGGCCTACAATGAGCAGTTCTTC. It is translated as CASSFGGRAYNEQFF. The full variable domain, rest sourced from reference TRBV5-6 and TRBJ2-1, is DAGVTQSPTHLIKTRGQQVTLRCSPKSGHDTVSWYQQALGQGPQFIFQYYEEEERQRGNFPDRFSGHQFPNYSSELNVNALLLGDSALYLCASSFGGRAYNEQFFGPGTRLTVL.

This clonotype was picked up many times. The chain is built from TRBV7-8 and TRBJ1-4; D remains unclear. Germline V gene sequence: CDR1 SGHVS, CDR2 FQNEAQ. Trimming removed 5 bases from V and 0 bases from J, with 10 bases in between. The CDR3 is made up of 15 amino acids. The CDR3 is CASSTRRATNEKLFF. The CDR3 DNA reads as TGTGCCAGCAGCACGCGGAGAGCAACTAATGAAAAACTGTTTTTT.

The J gene is TRBJ1-5, the V gene TRBV15; no reliable D call. Trimming took 6 bases from V and 0 from J, leaving 6 bases between them. This CDR3 region has 13 residues. Germline loops: CDR1 LNHNV, CDR2 YYDKDF (reference sequence). The CDR3 DNA sequence: TGTGCCACCAGTCTTACTAGCAATCAGCCCCAGCATTTT. Translated, it gives CATSLTSNQPQHF.

This clonotype was picked up many times. The rearrangement uses TRBV28 and TRBJ2-3; unclear D gene. Germline CDR1 reads MDHEN; CDR2 reads SYDVKM. V lost 5 bases to trimming and J lost 6 bases, with 9 bases between them. This CDR3 is built from 12 residues. In nucleotides, the CDR3 is TGTGCCAGCAGTGGATCATCTGATACGCAGTATTTT. Protein: CASSGSSDTQYF.